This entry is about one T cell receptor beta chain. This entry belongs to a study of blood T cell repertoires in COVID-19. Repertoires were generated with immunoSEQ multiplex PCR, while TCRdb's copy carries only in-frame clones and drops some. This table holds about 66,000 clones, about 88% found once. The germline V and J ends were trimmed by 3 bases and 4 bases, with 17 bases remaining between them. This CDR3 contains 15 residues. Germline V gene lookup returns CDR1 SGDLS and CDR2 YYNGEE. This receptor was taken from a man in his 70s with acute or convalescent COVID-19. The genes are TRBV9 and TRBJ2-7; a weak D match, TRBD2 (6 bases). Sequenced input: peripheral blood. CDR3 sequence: CASSASTTGGYEQYF. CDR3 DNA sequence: TGTGCCAGCAGCGCTTCGACTACCGGGGGATACGAGCAGTACTTC.